The clone carrying this T cell receptor beta chain was counted between two and nine times. The authors prepared the TCRbeta library with unique molecular identifiers. From the PCR reads, TCRdb called clonotypes with MiXCR, one entry per CDR3 protein. The sample shows a few hundred thousand distinct CDR3 sequences, approximately 9.5% of them seen only once. The sample comes from a study of T-cell reconstitution after alpha-beta-depleted transplantation in children. There are 14 residues in the CDR3. In germline, CDR1 is SGDLS, CDR2 YYNGEE. Losses at the gene ends were 3 bases for V and 0 bases for J; bases not matched to a gene: 1.

The rearrangement joins TRBV9 to TRBJ2-3; TRBD1 agrees at 7 bases. The sample was PBMCs from the stem cell graft donor, taken from the stem cell graft. This TCR was sampled from a human donor who donated a stem cell graft to a child with acute lymphoblastic leukemia. The CDR3 DNA follows: TGTGCCAGCAGCGAGGGGGCGAGCACAGATACGCAGTATTTT. Its protein product is CASSEGASTDTQYF.